This TCR beta chain was captured in a study of blood T cell repertoires in COVID-19. Study-level background: The United States, Italy and Spain provided the acute and convalescent COVID-19 samples. T cells, B-cell-depleted T cells, or PBMCs provided the cDNA or gDNA that served as material.

Authors' processing steps: Amplification of reference gene primers provided the estimated nucleated cell counts. Method: immunoSEQ multiplex PCR; TCRdb's copy keeps in-frame clones and lacks some. V and J calls and clone size are given by that table; D and trimming were obtained from the DNA. This table holds around 280,000 clones, roughly 91% found once. The CDR3 spans 16 residues. Germline V gene sequence: CDR1 KGHSH, CDR2 LQKENI. The J segment lost 0 bases and the V segment lost 5 bases, leaving 6 bases of the junction unmatched. Patients from Seattle were sampled longitudinally, starting during active infection.

Material for sequencing was peripheral blood. The TCR sequence derives from a woman aged 25 to 39 with COVID-19, enrolled during active disease. V is TRBV18 and J is TRBJ2-3; 9 nucleotides align to TRBD2. The CDR3 sequence: CASSSPTSGSTDTQYF. The CDR3 nucleotides read TGTGCCAGCTCATCCCCGACTAGCGGTAGCACAGATACGCAGTATTTT.